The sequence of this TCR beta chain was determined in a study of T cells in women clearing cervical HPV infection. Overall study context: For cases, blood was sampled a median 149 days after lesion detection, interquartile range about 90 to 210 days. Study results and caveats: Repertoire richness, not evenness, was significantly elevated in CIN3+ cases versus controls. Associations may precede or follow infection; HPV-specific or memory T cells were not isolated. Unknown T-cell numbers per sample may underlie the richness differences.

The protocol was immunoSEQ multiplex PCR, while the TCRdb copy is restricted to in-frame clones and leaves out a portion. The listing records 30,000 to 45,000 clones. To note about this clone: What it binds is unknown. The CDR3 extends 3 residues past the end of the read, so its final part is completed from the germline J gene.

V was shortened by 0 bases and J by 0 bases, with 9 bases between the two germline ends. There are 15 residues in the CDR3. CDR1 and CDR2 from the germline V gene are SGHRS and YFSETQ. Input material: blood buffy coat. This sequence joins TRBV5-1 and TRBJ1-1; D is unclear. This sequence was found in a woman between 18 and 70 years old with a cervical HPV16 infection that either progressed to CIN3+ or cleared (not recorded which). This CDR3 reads CASSLGAIMNTEAFF. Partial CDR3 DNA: TGCGCCAGCAGCTTGGGGGCAATTATGAACACTGAA.